Given below is one T cell receptor beta chain in context. Antigen unknown. The PCR used 60 Vbeta and 13 Jbeta primers. Here immunoSEQ multiplex PCR was the method, and the copy in TCRdb shows in-frame clones only, minus some. The repertoire table contains approximately 110,000 clones. The data were obtained in a study of cytomegalovirus exposure and HLA in healthy donors. Study findings and constraints: Beyond CMV serostatus, there was no information to go on about immune exposure. Across donors, presence/absence analyses took sequencing depth to be roughly uniform. About 87% or about 30% of the time was how often most TCR beta V segments were productive, according to an earlier analysis. A link between a missense DCLRE1C variant and TCR beta V- and J-gene trimming emerged from a later analysis.

V lost 1 base, J lost 6 bases, and 12 bases lay in between. Germline V gene data show CDR1 as SEHNR and CDR2 as FQNEAQ (reference sequence). The CDR3 sequence is 15 residues long. The chain uses TRBV7-9 and TRBJ1-4, with D hard to call. The specimen was PBMCs. The receptor comes from a man between 45 and 60 years old in good health and CMV-seronegative. The CDR3 protein is CASSLVDTWYEKLFF. CDR3 bases: TGTGCCAGCAGCTTAGTCGACACCTGGTATGAAAAACTGTTTTTT.